This T cell receptor beta chain was recorded in a study of CD8+CD57+ T cells in acquired aplastic anemia. Study context: Sorted cells (CD4+ and CD8+) yielded DNA amounts that averaged about 2.9 ug. The average read count for CD4+ cells in healthy donors was roughly 10 million.

This clonotype was seen repeatedly, ten times or more. Trimming took 6 bases from V and 1 from J; bases not matched to a gene: 11. CDR1 is MNHEY, CDR2 SVGAGI, per germline. There are 16 residues in the CDR3. Genomic DNA, the template, was used for profiling of the TCR beta VDJ and CDR3. TCRdb processed the reads anew with MiXCR; each CDR3 protein has one entry. The top ten clones hold less than 4% of a sample with hundreds of thousands of distinct CDR3 sequences, 60% to 80% of them seen once. Sequencing was carried out using sorted CD4+, CD8+, or CD8+CD57+ T cells (not recorded which) from PBMCs. The chain couples TRBV6-5 to TRBJ2-7; 8 bases align to TRBD1. This clonotype was sampled from a human donor in good health, serving as a control. CDR3 DNA sequence: TGTGCCAGCAGACAGAACGGAGGGACAGGATCCTACGAGCAGTACTTC. This gives the protein CASRQNGGTGSYEQYF.